These 19 T cell receptor beta chains were all obtained from the same sample, sequenced in a study of control samples from healthy donors and cancer patients. Generated by immunoSEQ multiplex PCR, the TCRdb table keeps only in-frame clones and is missing some. The table includes approximately 92,000 clones, 93% detected once. The sample taken for sequencing was blood. The receptors stem from a woman in her twenties or thirties in good health.

This clone was detected a few times. The CDR3 sequence is CASRNRVGNYGYTF. The CDR3 coding sequence is TGTGCCAGCAGAAACAGGGTAGGCAACTATGGCTACACCTTC. The chain combines TRBV28 with TRBJ1-2; D perhaps matches TRBD1 (6 bases). Germline CDR1 is MDHEN and CDR2 is SYDVKM. The CDR3 extends over 14 amino acids. Trimming stripped 6 bases from V and 2 bases from J, with 13 bases between.

On this clone itself: Other DNA sequences in the same sample also yield this CDR3. The chain carries TRBV3-1 (or the pseudogene TRBV3-2) and TRBJ2-2; D ambiguous. The V end was cut by 0 bases, the J end by 4 bases, with 0 bases between. Germline V gives CDR1 LGHDT, CDR2 YNNKEL (reference sequence). This CDR3 comprises 12 residues. The CDR3 loop reads CASSQDTGELFF. The CDR3, as DNA: TGTGCCAGCAGCCAAGACACCGGGGAGCTGTTTTTT.

The V and J genes are TRBV2 and TRBJ1-1; perhaps TRBD1 as D (6 bases). In germline, CDR1 is SNHLY, CDR2 FYNNEI. The CDR3 extends over 12 amino acids. V was clipped by 2 bases and J by 5 bases, with 6 bases between them. Here the CDR3 reads CASSERGTEAFF. The CDR3 nucleotides read TGTGCCAGCAGTGAAAGGGGGACTGAAGCTTTCTTT.

Comment on this clone: The identical CDR3 is also encoded by other nucleotide sequences in the sample. The J gene is TRBJ2-6, the V gene TRBV6-2 or TRBV6-3; D is undetermined. Between the trimmed V and J ends, which lost 0 bases and 0 bases, there was a span of 3 bases. CDR1 MNHEY and CDR2 SVGEGT come from the germline V gene. CDR3 length equals 15 residues. The CDR3: CASSYSGSGANVLTF. CDR3 nucleotides: TGTGCCAGCAGTTACTCGGGCTCTGGGGCCAACGTCCTGACTTTC.

The chain has TRBV14 and TRBJ2-7; a possible D gene is TRBD1 (5 bases). This CDR3 has 15 amino acids. V lost 2 bases to trimming and J lost 2 bases, with 13 bases between them. In germline, CDR1 is SGHDN, CDR2 FVKESK. The CDR3 reads CASSQIDSSTYEQYF. The CDR3 region has the DNA TGTGCCAGCAGCCAAATCGACAGTTCAACCTACGAGCAGTACTTC.

This sequence joins TRBV28 and TRBJ2-7, with D unclear. Germline CDR1 MDHEN, CDR2 SYDVKM. The V gene lost 3 bases and the J gene lost 0 bases, with 12 bases spanning the gap. This CDR3 is built from 15 residues. For the CDR3, the DNA is TGTGCCAGCAGTTTGTCGGTCCGAAGCTCCTACGAGCAGTACTTC. It is translated as CASSLSVRSSYEQYF. The whole variable domain, remainder taken from reference TRBV28 and TRBJ2-7, is DVKVTQSSRYLVKRTGEKVFLECVQDMDHENMFWYRQDPGLGLRLIYFSYDVKMKEKGDIPEGYSVSREKKERFSLILESASTNQTSMYLCASSLSVRSSYEQYFGPGTRLTVT.

The chain carries TRBV10-3 and TRBJ1-1; 7 nucleotides line up with TRBD1. J gave up 1 base and V 9 bases, and 5 bases lay outside the gene matches. The CDR3 loop spans 13 amino acids. Germline loops: CDR1 ENHRY, CDR2 SYGVKD. The CDR3 coding sequence is TGTGCCATAGGTGACAGGGAGAACACTGAAGCTTTCTTT. Its protein product is CAIGDRENTEAFF.

The V call is TRBV7-6, the J call TRBJ2-1; no reliable D call. V lost 5 bases and J 4 bases, leaving 9 bases between the germline ends. Germline CDR1 is SGHVS and CDR2 is FNYEAQ. This CDR3 has 13 amino acids. In nucleotides, the CDR3 is TGTGCCAGCAGCACCCACCATTACAATGAGCAGTTCTTC. Residues: CASSTHHYNEQFF.

The V call is TRBV7-2, the J call TRBJ1-5; a possible D gene is TRBD1 (6 bases). The CDR3 is made up of 16 amino acids. V was clipped by 3 bases and J by 2 bases, with 14 bases between them. Germline V CDR1 and CDR2: SGHTA, FQGNSA. CDR3: CASSFRHRVGNQPQHF. The CDR3 nucleotides are TGTGCCAGCAGCTTTAGGCACAGGGTAGGCAATCAGCCCCAGCATTTT.

The V gene is TRBV11-1, the J gene TRBJ2-2, with D perhaps given as TRBD1 or TRBD2 (5 bases each). The V gene lost 5 bases and the J gene lost 2 bases, with 9 bases spanning the gap. Germline V gene lookup returns CDR1 SGHAT and CDR2 FQDESV (reference sequence). CDR3 length equals 14 residues. Here the CDR3 reads CASSGTGNTGELFF. DNA for the CDR3: TGTGCCAGCAGCGGGACCGGAAACACCGGGGAGCTGTTTTTT.

V is TRBV30 and J is TRBJ1-4; TRBD1 is a possible D gene (5 bases). Germline V gives CDR1 GTSNPN, CDR2 SVGIG (reference sequence). The CDR3 loop spans 14 amino acids. Trimming cost V 2 bases and J 6 bases, with 13 bases left between them. The CDR3 DNA reads as TGTGCCTGGAGTCTAGGGACTAAGGATGAAAAACTGTTTTTT. Translated, it gives CAWSLGTKDEKLFF.

CDR3 bases: TGCGCCAGCGGCGACTGGTCCGATACGCAGTATTTT. Translated: CASGDWSDTQYF. The chain is built from TRBV5-1 and TRBJ2-3; no clear D. Trimming cost V 7 bases and J 6 bases, with 12 bases left between them. The CDR3 consists of 12 residues. Germline CDR1 is SGHRS and CDR2 is YFSETQ.

This sequence joins TRBV30 and TRBJ2-7; perhaps TRBD1 as D (6 bases). V lost 2 bases and J lost 3, with 11 bases in between. This CDR3 is 13 amino acids long. CDR1 and CDR2 from the germline V gene are GTSNPN and SVGIG (reference sequence). This CDR3 reads CAWSRGHFYEQYF. CDR3 nucleotides: TGTGCCTGGAGTAGGGGACACTTCTACGAGCAGTACTTC.

This clone was counted only a few times. The chain couples TRBV28 to TRBJ1-3, with a weak D call TRBD1 (6 bases). The germline gives CDR1 MDHEN, CDR2 SYDVKM. This CDR3 region has 14 residues. V was pared by 2 bases and J by 3 bases, with 8 bases between. The CDR3 sequence is CASSLTGSGNTIYF. The CDR3 coding sequence is TGTGCCAGCAGTTTAACAGGGAGTGGAAACACCATATATTTT.

The rearrangement joins TRBV10-1 to TRBJ2-3; 7 positions match TRBD1. The CDR3 covers 15 residues. V lost 6 bases to trimming and J lost 2 bases; unmatched junction nucleotides: 8. CDR1 and CDR2 (germline): WNHNN, SYGVQD (reference sequence). In DNA, the CDR3 is TGCGCCAGCAGCTTCGACAGGGCCAACACAGATACGCAGTATTTT. Its protein product is CASSFDRANTDTQYF.

V gene TRBV10-3 combines with J gene TRBJ1-2; D remains ambiguous. Between the trimmed V and J ends, which lost 6 bases and 3 bases, there was a span of 2 bases. Germline V gene lookup returns CDR1 ENHRY and CDR2 SYGVKD. This CDR3 has 10 residues. The CDR3 reads CAIRDYGYTF. The CDR3 region has the DNA TGTGCCATCAGAGACTATGGCTACACCTTC.

This clone was observed a handful of times. The chain uses TRBV2 and TRBJ1-5; the D gene is possibly TRBD1 (6 bases). The CDR3 contains 13 residues. V was trimmed by 6 bases and J by 3 bases, leaving 9 bases between them. CDR1 and CDR2 from the germline V gene are SNHLY and FYNNEI. This CDR3 reads CASSRTANQPQHF. CDR3 DNA: TGTGCCAGCAGCCGGACAGCCAATCAGCCCCAGCATTTT. Variable domain in full (rest from reference TRBV2 and TRBJ1-5): EPEVTQTPSHQVTQMGQEVILRCVPISNHLYFYWYRQILGQKVEFLVSFYNNEISEKSEIFDDQFSVERPDGSNFTLKIRSTKLEDSAMYFCASSRTANQPQHFGDGTRLSIL.

This chain joins TRBV2 and TRBJ1-4; 7 bases match TRBD1. The ends lost 6 bases at V and 4 bases at J; junction bases unmatched: 5. The CDR3 has 14 amino acids. Germline CDR1 SNHLY, CDR2 FYNNEI. The CDR3 spells CASSMGQRNEKLFF. CDR3 bases: TGTGCCAGCAGCATGGGACAGCGTAATGAAAAACTGTTTTTT.

This rearrangement joins TRBV9 to TRBJ2-1; TRBD2 matches at 7 bases. V trimming: 0 bases; J trimming: 7 bases; junction bases outside the gene matches: 10. The germline V gene has CDR1 SGDLS and CDR2 YYNGEE. The CDR3 is made up of 16 amino acids. CDR3: CASSVESRGRQNEQFF. The CDR3 coding sequence is TGTGCCAGCAGCGTAGAGTCGCGGGGGAGACAAAATGAGCAGTTCTTC.